A single sample is the source of the 8 T cell receptor beta chains below, sequenced in a study of T cell repertoires in cytomegalovirus infection (dated by TCRdb to between 2018 and 2021). Their antigens remain unidentified. The treatment or condition label corresponds to: in vitro stimulation with specific CMV peptide epitopes to enrich CMV-specific T cells. Reads for this sample came from an Illumina HiSeq 1500. TCRdb reprocessing: public reads trimmed at Q25 with fastp, clones called with MiXCR, in-frame beta chains kept. Here each entry gathers all rows of one CDR3 protein and keeps the most common genes and DNA. This sample holds around 230,000 distinct CDR3 sequences; about 38% were observed only once. The biggest ten clones account for 59% of the sample. Source: CD8+ T cells from cultured PBMCs, taken from culture after CMV antigen stimulation. Every receptor here comes from a human donor in good health (CMV status not recorded). Some clones in this sample may be carry-over from other donors' samples.

The CDR3 DNA sequence: TGTGCCAGCAGCTTAGCGTGGGGGGCGGTCGAAGCTTTCTTT. It specifies CASSLAWGAVEAFF. The chain links TRBV11-1 to TRBJ1-1; maybe TRBD1 (6 bases). CDR1 and CDR2 (germline): SGHAT, FQDESV (reference sequence). V was shortened by 0 bases and J by 8 bases, with 13 bases between the two germline ends. This CDR3 spans 14 amino acids.

The V and J genes are TRBV19 and TRBJ1-1, with D unresolved. Trimming shortened V by 11 bases and J by 4 bases, and 17 bases separated the two germline ends. The length of the CDR3 is 13 residues. The V gene's germline CDR1 is LNHDA and CDR2 SQIVND (reference sequence). This CDR3 is CAAEGSGITEAFF. The DNA for the CDR3 is TGTGCCGCAGAAGGGTCGGGTATCACTGAAGCTTTCTTT.

The rearrangement joins TRBV4-2 to TRBJ2-5; 7 bases align to TRBD2. This CDR3 contains 17 residues. The J segment lost 0 bases and the V segment lost 0 bases, leaving 7 bases of the junction unmatched. Germline lookup yields CDR1 LGHNA and CDR2 YNFKEQ. The CDR3 reads CASSQEKRDLYQETQYF. DNA for the CDR3: TGTGCCAGCAGCCAAGAGAAGCGGGACCTGTACCAAGAGACCCAGTACTTC.

This clonotype occurred many times. The rearrangement links TRBV7-2 to TRBJ1-4; D uncertain. The CDR3 covers 15 residues. Trimming removed 1 base at V and 5 bases at J, with 11 bases between. CDR1 and CDR2 from the germline V gene are SGHTA and FQGNSA. The CDR3 spells CASSLEGLGNEKLFF. In DNA, the CDR3 is TGTGCCAGCAGCTTAGAAGGGTTGGGAAATGAAAAACTGTTTTTT.

This clonotype came up a few times. The genes are TRBV7-6 and TRBJ2-2; D call uncertain. Germline V lookup: CDR1 SGHVS, CDR2 FNYEAQ. V was clipped by 2 bases and J by 6 bases, with 13 bases between them. CDR3 length equals 15 residues. CDR3 in amino acids: CASSLQARGAGELFF. In DNA, the CDR3 is TGTGCCAGCAGCTTACAAGCGCGAGGAGCCGGGGAGCTGTTTTTT.

This rearrangement joins TRBV27 to TRBJ2-1, with 8 bases lining up with TRBD2. The V gene's germline CDR1 is MNHEY and CDR2 SMNVEV (reference sequence). The CDR3 runs to 16 residues. Unmatched junction bases numbered 16, after V lost 7 bases and J lost 8 bases. The CDR3 loop is CASIGRVVAGFDEQFF. The CDR3, as DNA: TGTGCCAGCATTGGGAGGGTGGTAGCGGGATTCGATGAGCAGTTCTTC.

This clonotype turned up a few times. This chain joins TRBV4-2 and TRBJ2-2, with 9 bases aligning to TRBD2. The CDR3 has 15 amino acids. In germline, CDR1 is LGHNA, CDR2 YNFKEQ. Trimming cost V 4 bases and J 7 bases; bases outside gene matches: 7. The CDR3 is CASSLLAGEVGELFF. The CDR3 bases are TGTGCCAGCAGCCTTTTAGCGGGAGAAGTCGGGGAGCTGTTTTTT.

The genes are TRBV20-1 and TRBJ1-2; D uncertain. Trimming cost V 6 bases and J 3 bases, with 14 bases left between them. Germline V gene data show CDR1 as DFQATT and CDR2 as SNEGSKA (reference sequence). The CDR3 has 13 residues. CDR3 in amino acids: CSARHPWDYGYTF. The DNA for the CDR3 is TGCAGTGCAAGACACCCCTGGGACTATGGCTACACCTTC.